Reported below is one T cell receptor (beta chain). Germline CDR1 SGDLS, CDR2 YYNGEE. The CDR3 totals 14 residues. V trimming: 7 bases; J trimming: 7 bases; junction bases outside the gene matches: 10. The method was immunoSEQ multiplex PCR; TCRdb's version includes in-frame clones alone and lacks a portion of them. The sample lists some 5,100 clones, about 95% occurring once. The sample belongs to a study of T cell clonotyping in hematopoietic cell transplantation. The chain is built from TRBV9 and TRBJ1-2; TRBD1 aligns across 10 bases. The receptor comes from a male patient aged 55 to 70 who had an allogeneic stem cell transplant from a related donor, so the T cells may come from the graft donor. Some clones in this sample may be carry-over from other donors' samples. Material: PBMCs, obtained 180 days after allogeneic stem cell transplant. CDR3 sequence (DNA): TGTGCCAGCGGGCCGGGACAGGGGAAGCTTGGCTACACCTTC. Translating it yields CASGPGQGKLGYTF.